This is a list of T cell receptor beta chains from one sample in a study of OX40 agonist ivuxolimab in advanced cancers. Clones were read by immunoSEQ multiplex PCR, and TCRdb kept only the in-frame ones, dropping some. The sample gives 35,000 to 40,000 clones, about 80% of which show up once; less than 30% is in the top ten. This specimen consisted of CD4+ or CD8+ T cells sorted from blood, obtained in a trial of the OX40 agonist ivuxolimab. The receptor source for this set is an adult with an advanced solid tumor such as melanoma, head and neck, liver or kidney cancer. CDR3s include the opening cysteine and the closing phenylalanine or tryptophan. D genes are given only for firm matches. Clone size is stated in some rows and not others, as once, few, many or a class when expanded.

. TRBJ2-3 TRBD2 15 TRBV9 CASSSVRGGSDTQYF
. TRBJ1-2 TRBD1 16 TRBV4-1 CASSQGGQGGSYGYTF
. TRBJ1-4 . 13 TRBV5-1 CASSPSLGEKLFF
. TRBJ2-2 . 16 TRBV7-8 CASSIVTPPHTGELFF
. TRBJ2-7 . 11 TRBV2 CASSGYREQYF
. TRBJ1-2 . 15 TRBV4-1 CASSQDFGGYYGYTF
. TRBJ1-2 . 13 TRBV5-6 CASSLGLGYGYTF
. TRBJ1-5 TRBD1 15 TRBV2 CASTPDRGGDQPQHF
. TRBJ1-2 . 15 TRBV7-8 CASSLWEGLNYGYTF
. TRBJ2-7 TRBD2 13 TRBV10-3 CATQLAGGGEQYF
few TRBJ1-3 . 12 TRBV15 CATSSSGNTIYF
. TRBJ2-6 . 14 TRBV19 CASTPTSGANVLTF
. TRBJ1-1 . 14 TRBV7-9 CASSSGSKNTEAFF
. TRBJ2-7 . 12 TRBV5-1 CASSFGGTEQYF
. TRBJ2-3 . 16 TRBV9 CASSVLAGAGTDTQYF
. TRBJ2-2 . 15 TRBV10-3 CASSVALPSEGELFF
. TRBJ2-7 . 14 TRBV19 CASSIEAPWGEQYF
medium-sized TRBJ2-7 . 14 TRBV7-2 CASSLVAGAYEQYF
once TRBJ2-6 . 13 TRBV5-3 CARLLEVVNKVGF
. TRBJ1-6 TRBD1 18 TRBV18 CASSLGQGRRNYNSPLHF
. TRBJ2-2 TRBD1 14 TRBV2 CASRGQGVSGELFF
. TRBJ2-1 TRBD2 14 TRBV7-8 CASSQLAGGSEQFF
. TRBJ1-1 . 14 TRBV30 CAWSNGGRSTEAFF
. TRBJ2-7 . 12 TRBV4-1 CASSQLQGGQYF
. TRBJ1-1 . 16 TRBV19 CASTFNWRGWNTEAFF
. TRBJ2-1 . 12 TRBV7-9 CASSLERGEQFF
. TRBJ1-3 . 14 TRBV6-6 CASRRGGTGNTIYF
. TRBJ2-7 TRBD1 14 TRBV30 CAWSRGIHSYEQYF